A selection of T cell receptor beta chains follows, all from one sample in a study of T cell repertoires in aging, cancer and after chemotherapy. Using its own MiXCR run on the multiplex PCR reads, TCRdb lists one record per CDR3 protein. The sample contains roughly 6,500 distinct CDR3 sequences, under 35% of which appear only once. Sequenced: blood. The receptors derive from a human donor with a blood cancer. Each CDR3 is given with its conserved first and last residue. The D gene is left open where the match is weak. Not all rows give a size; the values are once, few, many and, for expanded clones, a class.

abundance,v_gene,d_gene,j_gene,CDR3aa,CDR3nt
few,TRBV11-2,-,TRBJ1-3,CASSSPRQGTNTIYF,TGTGCCAGCAGCTCGCCCCGGCAGGGGACCAACACCATATATTTT
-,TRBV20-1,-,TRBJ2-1,CSASEDFYNEQFF,TGCAGTGCTAGTGAAGACTTTTACAATGAGCAGTTCTTC
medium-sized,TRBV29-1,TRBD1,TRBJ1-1,CSVLRQGKNTEAFF,TGCAGCGTCCTTCGACAGGGGAAGAACACTGAAGCTTTCTTT
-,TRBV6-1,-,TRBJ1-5,CASSKDNQPQHF,TGTGCCAGCAGTAAGGACAATCAGCCCCAGCATTTT
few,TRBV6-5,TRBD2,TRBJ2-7,CASSLRGGFSSYEQYF,TGTGCCAGCAGCCTACGGGGGGGCTTTTCGTCCTACGAGCAGTACTTC
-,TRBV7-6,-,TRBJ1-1,CASSMDSNTEAFF,TGTGCCAGCAGCATGGACAGTAACACTGAAGCTTTCTTT
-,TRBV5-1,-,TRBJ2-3,CASTRGPSGTDTQYF,TGCGCCAGCACCCGGGGACCCTCCGGCACAGATACGCAGTATTTT
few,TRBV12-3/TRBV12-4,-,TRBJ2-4,CASSSDRNKNIQYF,TGTGCCAGCAGCTCGGACAGAAACAAAAACATTCAGTACTTC
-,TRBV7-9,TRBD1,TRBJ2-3,CASSPFGTGGRDTQYF,TGTGCCAGCAGCCCTTTTGGGACAGGGGGCAGGGATACGCAGTATTTT
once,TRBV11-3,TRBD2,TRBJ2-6,CASTTRGVQRRGANVLTF,TGTGCCAGCACCACCCGGGGGGTCCAAAGGCGAGGGGCCAACGTCCTGACTTTC
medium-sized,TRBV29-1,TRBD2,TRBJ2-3,CSVPSGRESTDTQYF,TGCAGCGTCCCAAGCGGGAGGGAGAGCACAGATACGCAGTATTTT
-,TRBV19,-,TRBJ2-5,CASNPTGQATQYF,TGTGCCAGTAACCCCACAGGGCAAGCGACCCAGTACTTC
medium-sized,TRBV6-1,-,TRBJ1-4,CASGRRNEKLFF,TGTGCGTCGGGACGGAGGAATGAAAAACTGTTTTTT
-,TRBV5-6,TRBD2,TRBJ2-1,CASSLGSSGYNEQFF,TGCGCCAGCAGCTTGGGTTCTAGCGGCTACAATGAGCAGTTCTTC
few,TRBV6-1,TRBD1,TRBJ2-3,CASSETRGSTDTQYF,TGTGCCAGCAGTGAAACCAGGGGGAGCACAGATACGCAGTATTTT
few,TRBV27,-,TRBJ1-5,CASSSTGLTLPGNQPQHF,TGTGCCAGCAGTTCGACAGGACTAACCCTACCGGGCAATCAGCCCCAGCATTTT
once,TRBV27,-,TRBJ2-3,CASTPNRLRWGTQYF,TGTGCCAGCACTCCCAATCGCCTCCGGTGGGGTACGCAGTATTTT
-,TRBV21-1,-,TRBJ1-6,CASSKGDRGHIRLLNSPLHF,TGTGCCAGCAGCAAAGGGGACAGGGGGCACATTCGTCTCCTTAATTCACCCCTCCACTTT
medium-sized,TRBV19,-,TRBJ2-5,CASSKAGLWTQYF,TGTGCCAGTAGTAAGGCAGGGCTCTGGACCCAGTACTTC
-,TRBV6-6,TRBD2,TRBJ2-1,CASSDGGKSYNEQFF,TGTGCCAGCTCGGACGGGGGGAAATCCTACAATGAGCAGTTCTTC
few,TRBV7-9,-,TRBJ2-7,CASSLAGQTYEQYF,TGTGCCAGCAGCTTAGCTGGCCAGACCTACGAGCAGTACTTC
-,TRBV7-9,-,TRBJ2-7,CASSFRESSYEQYF,TGTGCCAGCAGCTTTAGGGAGAGCTCCTACGAGCAGTACTTC
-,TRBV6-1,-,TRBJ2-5,CASSEWAGVFGAETQYF,TGTGCCAGCAGTGAATGGGCTGGGGTATTCGGTGCTGAGACCCAGTACTTC
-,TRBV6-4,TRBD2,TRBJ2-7,CASSEAGGTVEEQYF,TGTGCCAGCAGTGAGGCGGGAGGCACGGTGGAAGAGCAGTACTTC
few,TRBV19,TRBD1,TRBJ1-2,CASSIRTGGAGGYTF,TGTGCCAGTAGTATAAGAACAGGGGGCGCTGGGGGCTACACCTTC
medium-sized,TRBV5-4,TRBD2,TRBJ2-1,CASSLPLAGVNEQFF,TGTGCCAGCAGCCTACCCCTAGCGGGAGTTAATGAGCAGTTCTTC
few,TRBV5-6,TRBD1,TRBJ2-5,CASSLGTVSETQYF,TGTGCCAGCAGTCTGGGGACAGTCTCAGAGACCCAGTACTTC
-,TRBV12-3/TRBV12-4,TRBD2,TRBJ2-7,CASSFTSGGNPYEQYF,TGTGCCAGCAGTTTTACTAGCGGGGGGAACCCCTACGAGCAGTACTTC
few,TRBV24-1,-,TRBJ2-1,CATSDLRSLSIDEQFF,TGTGCCACCAGTGATTTGAGGAGCCTAAGTATCGATGAGCAGTTCTTC
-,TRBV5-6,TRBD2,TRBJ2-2,CASSLSVAGVGGELFF,TGTGCCAGCAGCTTGTCGGTAGCGGGAGTGGGCGGGGAGCTGTTTTTT
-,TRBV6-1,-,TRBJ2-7,CASRATAVYEQYF,TGTGCCAGCAGGGCCACGGCGGTTTACGAGCAGTACTTC
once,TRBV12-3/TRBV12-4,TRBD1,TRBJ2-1,CASSSPDRGIYEQFF,TGTGCCAGCAGTTCGCCGGACAGGGGGATCTACGAGCAGTTCTTC
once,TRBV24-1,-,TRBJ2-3,CATTGRTDTQYF,TGTGCCACGACGGGTCGCACAGATACGCAGTATTTT
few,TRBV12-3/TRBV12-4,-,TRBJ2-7,CASSLDLQVSSYEQYF,TGTGCCAGCAGTTTAGACTTGCAGGTCAGCTCCTACGAGCAGTACTTC
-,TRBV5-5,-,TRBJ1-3,CASSLYPGVKVGNTIYF,TGTGCCAGCAGCTTGTACCCGGGAGTCAAGGTTGGAAACACCATATATTTT
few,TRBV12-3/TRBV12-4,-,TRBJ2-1,CASRRTAALSFEQFF,TGTGCCAGCAGGCGGACAGCGGCCTTGTCTTTTGAGCAGTTCTTC
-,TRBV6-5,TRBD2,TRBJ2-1,CASSRVAGVVNEQFF,TGTGCCAGCAGTCGAGTGGCGGGGGTAGTGAATGAGCAGTTCTTC
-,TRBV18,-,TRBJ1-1,CTSSPIAPGEAFF,TGTACCAGCTCACCAATAGCTCCGGGGGAAGCTTTCTTT
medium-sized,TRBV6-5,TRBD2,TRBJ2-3,CASSPTSGGYPDTQYF,TGTGCCAGCAGTCCAACTAGCGGGGGATATCCAGATACGCAGTATTTT
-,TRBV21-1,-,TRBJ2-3,CASSKGRGTSGLTDTQYF,TGTGCCAGCAGCAAAGGAAGGGGGACTAGCGGGCTCACAGATACGCAGTATTTT
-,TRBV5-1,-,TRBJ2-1,CASSLGPSRGANEQFF,TGCGCCAGCAGCCTCGGACCCTCCCGAGGGGCCAATGAGCAGTTCTTC
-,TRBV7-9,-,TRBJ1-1,CASSSQVQAFF,TGTGCCAGCAGCTCGCAGGTTCAAGCTTTCTTT